These 5 T cell receptor beta chains originate from one sample sequenced in a study of neoadjuvant anti-PD-1 for oral cavity cancer. Profiling relied on immunoSEQ multiplex PCR, and the TCRdb table lists in-frame clones only, not all of them. This table has about 12,000 clones, less than 70% appearing once. The sequencing used tumor tissue, collected before nivolumab (anti-PD-1) treatment. Every receptor here comes from a person aged 35 to 85 with oral cavity squamous cell carcinoma. The donor label of this sample is uncertain.

The CDR3 bases are TGTGCCAGCAGCTTAGGTGGTTCACCCCTCCACTTT. It specifies CASSLGGSPLHF. V gene TRBV7-3 combines with J gene TRBJ1-6; no definite D call. V was pared by 2 bases and J by 9 bases, with 5 bases between. The V gene's germline CDR1 is SGHTA and CDR2 FQGTGA. The length of the CDR3 is 12 residues.

The gene calls are TRBV6-1 and TRBJ2-7; D remains unclear. The CDR3 has 13 amino acids. Germline V gene lookup returns CDR1 MNHNS and CDR2 SASEGT. Trimming cost V 5 bases and J 1 base, with 9 bases left between them. The CDR3 here is CASSSPASYEQYF. In DNA, the CDR3 is TGTGCCAGCAGTTCTCCCGCATCCTACGAGCAGTACTTC.

The chain links TRBV11-3 to TRBJ2-3; D not certain. CDR1 is SGHNT and CDR2 is YENEEA in the germline V gene. Trimming stripped 1 base from V and 6 bases from J, with 17 bases between. The length of the CDR3 is 16 residues. The CDR3 loop is CASSLASLPPGDTQYF. The CDR3 nucleotides are TGTGCCAGCAGCTTAGCCTCTTTGCCGCCCGGGGATACGCAGTATTTT.

This chain uses TRBV6-4 with TRBJ2-1; TRBD2 matches at 9 bases. CDR3 length: 15 amino acids. V lost 3 bases, J lost 8 bases, and 8 bases stayed unmatched. The germline gives CDR1 MRHNA, CDR2 SNTAGT. The CDR3 DNA sequence: TGTGCCAGCAGTGAATCGGGCGGGAGGGTAGATGAGCAGTTCTTC. Its protein is CASSESGGRVDEQFF.

The rearrangement uses TRBV7-9 and TRBJ1-2; D not certain. Germline CDR1 SEHNR, CDR2 FQNEAQ (reference sequence). V lost 2 bases and J 8 bases, leaving 21 bases between the germline ends. The CDR3 totals 16 residues. As DNA, the CDR3 is TGTGCCAGCAGCTTAAATAGCGACATGGTCCTTGGAGGCTACACCTTC. It codes for CASSLNSDMVLGGYTF.